Below, 15 T cell receptor beta chains from the same sample are listed, as sequenced in a study of blood T cell repertoires in COVID-19. The table came from immunoSEQ multiplex PCR; TCRdb's copy has only in-frame clones and leaves some out. The table has roughly 250,000 clones, around nine tenths seen once; the top ten hold approximately 1.7%. Material: PBMCs or T cells enriched from blood (not recorded which). All receptors come from a woman aged 50 to 60 who had recovered from COVID-19.

V and J are TRBV18 and TRBJ1-2, with no clear D. CDR3 size: 14 residues. Germline V gene lookup returns CDR1 KGHSH and CDR2 LQKENI. V was trimmed by 0 bases and J by 6 bases, leaving 11 bases between them. CDR3 nucleotide sequence: TGTGCCAGCTCACCACCGAGCAGGTGGGATGGCTACACCTTC. Its protein product is CASSPPSRWDGYTF.

The genes are TRBV2 and TRBJ1-6; the D gene is possibly TRBD1 (6 bases). CDR3 length: 15 residues. CDR1 and CDR2 from the germline V gene are SNHLY and FYNNEI. Trimming removed 5 bases from V and 0 bases from J, with 8 bases in between. CDR3 nucleotide sequence: TGTGCCAGCAGTACAGGGAGCTCCTATAATTCACCCCTCCACTTT. Translation gives CASSTGSSYNSPLHF.

V and J are TRBV11-2 and TRBJ2-5, with D possibly TRBD1 on 6 matching bases. This CDR3 spans 13 amino acids. Looked up from germline, CDR1 is SGHAT and CDR2 is FQNNGV. V shed 3 bases and J shed 5 bases, with 10 bases lying between them. The CDR3 here is CASSLAGVETQYF. The DNA of the CDR3 is TGTGCCAGCAGCTTGGCAGGGGTTGAGACCCAGTACTTC.

The rearrangement joins TRBV7-2 to TRBJ2-7; 10 bases are a match to TRBD2. V lost 4 bases, J lost 4 bases, and 4 bases stayed unmatched. Germline-derived CDR1 and CDR2 are SGHTA and FQGNSA. The CDR3 has 14 amino acids. The CDR3 coding sequence is TGTGCCAGCAGCTCTAGGACTAGCGGATACGAGCAGTACTTC. It yields the protein CASSSRTSGYEQYF. Full variable domain (remainder filled in from reference TRBV7-2 and TRBJ2-7): GAGVSQSPSNKVTEKGKDVELRCDPISGHTALYWYRQSLGQGLEFLIYFQGNSAPDKSGLPSDRFSAERTGGSVSTLTIQRTQQEDSAVYLCASSSRTSGYEQYFGPGTRLTVT.

Of note for this clone: Distinct nucleotide sequences in the sample also encode this CDR3. The rearrangement uses TRBV11-2 and TRBJ2-1, with D maybe TRBD2 (6 bases). V lost 5 bases and J 6 bases, leaving 11 bases between the germline ends. Germline V gene lookup returns CDR1 SGHAT and CDR2 FQNNGV. The CDR3 has 13 amino acids. The CDR3, as DNA: TGTGCCAGCAGCCTCGGGACTTTCAATGAGCAGTTCTTC. Its translation: CASSLGTFNEQFF.

V and J are TRBV10-3 and TRBJ2-1; 8 nucleotides align to TRBD2. V lost 3 bases and J lost 9; bases outside the gene matches: 10. The CDR3 sequence is 15 residues long. The V gene's germline CDR1 is ENHRY and CDR2 SYGVKD. The CDR3 protein is CAISDLVAGRSEQFF. CDR3 nucleotides: TGTGCCATCAGTGATTTGGTAGCGGGAAGGAGTGAGCAGTTCTTC.

The rearrangement links TRBV29-1 to TRBJ1-1; 7 bases agree with TRBD1. V lost 3 bases and J lost 4; bases outside the gene matches: 8. The CDR3 consists of 14 residues. In germline, CDR1 is SQVTM, CDR2 ANQGSEA. CDR3 loop: CSVDLTGYGTEAFF. For the CDR3, the DNA is TGCAGCGTTGACCTGACAGGGTACGGCACTGAAGCTTTCTTT.

The chain combines TRBV19 with TRBJ2-5; the match to TRBD2 covers 9 bases. The CDR3 totals 15 residues. V gave up 6 bases and J gave up 5 bases; unmatched junction bases: 10. CDR1 is LNHDA, CDR2 SQIVND, per germline (reference sequence). The CDR3 here is CASSNDPGLAETQYF. The CDR3 bases are TGTGCCAGTAGCAACGATCCGGGACTAGCTGAGACCCAGTACTTC. The full variable domain, completed using reference TRBV19 and TRBJ2-5, is DGGITQSPKYLFRKEGQNVTLSCEQNLNHDAMYWYRQDPGQGLRLIYYSQIVNDFQKGDIAEGYSVSREKKESFPLTVTSAQKNPTAFYLCASSNDPGLAETQYFGPGTRLLVL.

The CDR3, as DNA: TGTGCCAGCAGGGGCACAGGGGGGAGCAATGAGCAGTTCTTC. Amino acids: CASRGTGGSNEQFF. The chain is built from TRBV6-5 and TRBJ2-1; TRBD1 matches at 8 bases. The CDR3 is 14 amino acids. CDR1 and CDR2 from the germline V gene are MNHEY and SVGAGI. Trimming took 6 bases from V and 6 from J; bases not matched to a gene: 7.

V and J are TRBV5-1 and TRBJ1-3; no clear D gene. Germline CDR1 is SGHRS and CDR2 is YFSETQ. Trimming took 0 bases from V and 3 from J, leaving 10 bases between them. CDR3 length equals 15 residues. The CDR3 is CASSLGERYGNTIYF. The CDR3 DNA is TGCGCCAGCAGCTTGGGGGAGCGTTATGGAAACACCATATATTTT.

The genes are TRBV4-2 and TRBJ2-7; TRBD2 is a possible D gene (5 bases). Germline V CDR1 and CDR2: LGHNA, YNFKEQ. The CDR3 has 15 amino acids. V dropped 1 base and J dropped 1 base, with 11 bases sitting between them. The CDR3 bases are TGTGCCAGCAGCCAAGGACTATCAGTGTCCTACGAGCAGTACTTC. Its translation is CASSQGLSVSYEQYF.

This chain connects TRBV4-1 to TRBJ2-7, with 9 bases lining up with TRBD1. Germline CDR1 MGHRA, CDR2 YSYEKL. J gave up 4 bases and V 0 bases, and 16 bases lay outside the gene matches. The CDR3 has 19 amino acids. As DNA, the CDR3 is TGCGCCAGCAGCCAAGATCGGGCCTGGGACAGGGAGGTTGCATACGAGCAGTACTTC. The encoded protein is CASSQDRAWDREVAYEQYF.

This chain uses TRBV11-2 with TRBJ1-6, with TRBD1 as a possible D gene (5 bases). The CDR3 runs to 14 residues. CDR1 SGHAT and CDR2 FQNNGV come from the germline V gene. Trimming pared 4 bases from V and 10 bases from J, leaving 14 bases between. The CDR3: CASSSAGLKSPLHF. CDR3 nucleotides: TGTGCCAGCAGCTCCGCGGGGCTGAAATCACCCCTCCACTTT.

The chain links TRBV7-8 to TRBJ1-5; 7 nucleotides align to TRBD1. CDR1 is SGHVS and CDR2 is FQNEAQ in the germline V gene. V shed 5 bases and J 7 bases; nucleotides not matched to a gene: 5. The CDR3 is 13 residues long. The CDR3 region has the DNA TGTGCCAGCAGCGCTGACAGGGTACAGCCCCAGCATTTT. It specifies CASSADRVQPQHF.

The chain uses TRBV7-3 and TRBJ1-1; D unresolved. The CDR3 is made up of 13 amino acids. CDR1 and CDR2 from the germline V gene are SGHTA and FQGTGA. V gave up 2 bases and J gave up 3 bases, with 7 bases separating them. The CDR3 spells CASSLYRDTEAFF. The DNA of the CDR3 is TGTGCCAGCAGCTTATACAGAGACACTGAAGCTTTCTTT.